What follows is one T cell receptor (beta chain) and its context. This receptor's antigen is unknown. No much larger clone exists at a distance of one base, and base qualities are not known. Library generation was performed with the immunoSEQ multiplex PCR assay. TCRdb provides this immuneACCESS table in a form limited to in-frame rearrangements. Some clones are lacking; in checked studies, under half of them reflect an unresolved V gene, and why the rest are absent is not known. The sample has tens of thousands of clones on record, about 90% of them singletons. Together, the top ten hold approximately 0.7% of the sample. Taken from the germline V gene (reference sequence), the CDR1 and CDR2 loops are LNHDA and SQIVND. Taken from cysteine to phenylalanine, the CDR3 has 16 residues. The entry retains the CDR3 DNA only, 48 bases that are in frame from base 1. Cut back by 4 bases and 2 bases, the V and J ends lie 16 bases apart.

This record belongs to a study of T cell changes during pregnancy in multiple sclerosis (dated by TCRdb to between 2018 and 2020). General notes on the study: Changes in the T cell repertoire over the course of pregnancy were examined in this study in women with multiple sclerosis.

The rearrangement combines TRBV19 with TRBJ2-3, and perhaps TRBD1 as D gene, on 6 matching bases. The specimen comprised CD4+ T cells from peripheral blood mononuclear cells, sampled before pregnancy. The TCR originated in a female donor with multiple sclerosis, enrolled in a pregnancy study. In nucleotide form, the sequence is TGTGCCAGTAGTAGGATCCAACAGGGATCCACAGATACGCAGTATTTT. The resulting protein is CASSRIQQGSTDTQYF.